One sample yielded the 20 T cell receptor beta chains listed below, sequenced in a study of T-cell reconstitution after alpha-beta-depleted transplantation in children. For TCRbeta, the library was prepared with unique molecular identifiers. TCRdb independently ran MiXCR on the PCR reads; one entry per CDR3 protein. The table has about 210,000 distinct CDR3 sequences, under 20% seen once. This sample comprised PBMCs, mostly from graft donor cells, obtained 360 days after TCRalphabeta/CD19-depleted stem cell transplant. The source of these receptors is a male patient aged 2 to 9 who had a stem cell transplant for acute lymphoblastic leukemia, so the T cells may come from the graft donor.

Points on this clonotype: Since no conserved phenylalanine or tryptophan closes the CDR3, a read error is the likely cause. CDR3 nucleotide sequence: TGCAGCGTTGTCCCGGACAGGGCGGGAGAGACCCAGTACTAC. Translation gives CSVVPDRAGETQYY. The chain couples TRBV29-1 to TRBJ2-5; TRBD1 agrees at 8 bases. Looked up from germline, CDR1 is SQVTM and CDR2 is ANQGSEA. V was pared by 4 bases and J by 4 bases, with 8 bases of the junction left unmatched. The CDR3 has 14 residues.

There are a few counts of this clonotype. J is TRBJ2-1 and V is TRBV20-1; 7 bases agree with TRBD2. V lost 0 bases to trimming and J lost 6 bases; unmatched junction nucleotides: 8. The CDR3 runs to 15 residues. CDR1 and CDR2 from the germline V gene are DFQATT and SNEGSKA (reference sequence). CDR3: CSARDRGEGFNEQFF. DNA of the CDR3: TGCAGTGCTAGAGATCGGGGGGAGGGTTTCAATGAGCAGTTCTTC.

The table lists this clonotype with a few counts. CDR3 coding DNA: TGCAGTGCTAGAGGCGTCCGGGACACTGAAGCTTTCTTT. Its protein is CSARGVRDTEAFF. The chain combines TRBV20-1 with TRBJ1-1; the D is unclear. The CDR3 covers 13 residues. CDR1 is DFQATT, CDR2 SNEGSKA, per germline (reference sequence). Trimming left V 1 base short and J 3 bases short, with 9 bases between.

The chain recombines TRBV6-1 with TRBJ2-3, with 11 bases matching TRBD2. The ends lost 7 bases at V and 3 bases at J; junction bases unmatched: 12. The germline V gene encodes CDR1 MNHNS and CDR2 SASEGT. The CDR3 runs 17 residues. CDR3 DNA: TGTGCCAGCATCAAAGGGGGTAGCGGGGGGGCGACAGATACGCAGTATTTT. Translated: CASIKGGSGGATDTQYF.

This clonotype came up a few times. The V and J genes are TRBV10-2 and TRBJ2-1, with D perhaps matching TRBD2 (6 bases). This CDR3 comprises 18 residues. The V gene lost 6 bases and the J gene lost 0 bases, with 21 bases spanning the gap. Looked up from germline, CDR1 is WSHSY and CDR2 is SAAADI. DNA for the CDR3: TGCGCCAGCAGCTGGCAAGGTTGGCGGGATGGCTCCTACAATGAGCAGTTCTTC. As protein: CASSWQGWRDGSYNEQFF.

J is TRBJ2-7 and V is TRBV9; D is perhaps TRBD1 (5 bases). V was pared by 4 bases and J by 6 bases, with 8 bases between. Germline CDR1 and CDR2: SGDLS and YYNGEE. This CDR3 comprises 11 residues. CDR3 sequence: CASSQDSEQYF. The CDR3 DNA reads as TGTGCCAGCAGCCAAGACAGCGAGCAGTACTTC.

This sequence joins TRBV24-1 and TRBJ2-3; TRBD2 agrees at 8 bases. This CDR3 has 15 amino acids. The trim removed 9 bases at V and 2 bases at J, leaving 9 bases unmatched. The germline CDR1 and CDR2 sequences are KGHDR and SFDVKD. This CDR3 is CATRPRGAITDTQYF. CDR3 coding DNA: TGTGCCACCCGGCCGCGGGGGGCCATCACAGATACGCAGTATTTT.

In this sample, this clonotype turned up a few times. The chain is built from TRBV12-3 or TRBV12-4 and TRBJ1-2, with D possibly being TRBD1 (6 bases). Deletions cut 5 bases from V and 3 bases from J, with 16 bases between. This CDR3 contains 15 residues. In DNA, the CDR3 is TGTGCCAGCAGTATGCAGGGGTTGATTGACTATGGCTACACCTTC. As protein: CASSMQGLIDYGYTF.

The chain uses TRBV5-1 and TRBJ1-1; no definite D call. The CDR3 is 15 amino acids. V lost 0 bases and J lost 3, with 12 bases in between. Germline V gene data show CDR1 as SGHRS and CDR2 as YFSETQ. CDR3 bases: TGCGCCAGCAGCTTGGAGGTGGGATCGCACACTGAAGCTTTCTTT. This sequence encodes CASSLEVGSHTEAFF. The variable domain in full, with the rest retrieved from reference TRBV5-1 and TRBJ1-1, is KAGVTQTPRYLIKTRGQQVTLSCSPISGHRSVSWYQQTPGQGLQFLFEYFSETQRNKGNFPGRFSGRQFSNSRSEMNVSTLELGDSALYLCASSLEVGSHTEAFFGQGTRLTVV.

The gene calls are TRBV10-2 and TRBJ2-7; the match to TRBD1 covers 7 bases. CDR1 and CDR2 from the germline V gene are WSHSY and SAAADI. V gave up 5 bases and J gave up 3 bases; unmatched junction bases: 10. The CDR3 loop spans 15 amino acids. DNA of the CDR3: TGCGCCAGCAGTTCCGTCCGGGGACAGAGCTACGAGCAGTACTTC. Its translation: CASSSVRGQSYEQYF.

This clonotype was detected a few times. The chain employs TRBV7-8 and TRBJ1-2; tentatively, D is TRBD1 (6 bases). Germline CDR1 SGHVS, CDR2 FQNEAQ. The V and J ends lost 0 bases and 3 bases respectively, with 11 bases between them. The CDR3 covers 15 residues. The CDR3 spells CASSLAGGAHYGYTF. The CDR3 DNA reads TGTGCCAGCAGCTTAGCGGGGGGGGCCCACTATGGCTACACCTTC.

This clonotype has just a few counts. The V call is TRBV4-2, the J call TRBJ2-1; 7 bases are shared with TRBD1. The junction had 7 bases not matched to a gene; V was cut back by 2 bases and J by 0 bases. CDR3 size: 17 residues. CDR1 and CDR2 from the germline V gene are LGHNA and YNFKEQ. This chain's CDR3 is CASSQPKTGSSYNEQFF. CDR3 coding DNA: TGTGCCAGCAGCCAACCTAAGACAGGGAGCTCCTACAATGAGCAGTTCTTC.

This clonotype was counted a few times. J is TRBJ2-3 and V is TRBV20-1; D not certain. CDR3 length: 14 amino acids. CDR1 is DFQATT, CDR2 SNEGSKA, per germline (reference sequence). The V gene lost 1 base and the J gene lost 2 bases, with 10 bases spanning the gap. The CDR3 DNA reads as TGCAGTGCTAGAGTTTTAGTGGCCACAGATACGCAGTATTTT. Protein sequence: CSARVLVATDTQYF.

This clonotype appeared a few times. The chain is built from TRBV27 and TRBJ1-1, with unresolved D. Germline CDR1 reads MNHEY; CDR2 reads SMNVEV (reference sequence). CDR3 length: 15 residues. V was clipped by 2 bases and J by 0 bases, with 10 bases between them. For the CDR3, the DNA is TGTGCCAGCAGTTTAACATCCAACCTGAACACTGAAGCTTTCTTT. Translating gives CASSLTSNLNTEAFF.

The chain recombines TRBV10-3 with TRBJ2-6; a possible D gene is TRBD1 (6 bases). Germline V lookup: CDR1 ENHRY, CDR2 SYGVKD. The CDR3 sequence is 14 residues long. V lost 10 bases and J lost 4, with 14 bases in between. CDR3 DNA: TGTGCCAGCCGCAGGGGCTGGGGGGCCAACGTCCTGACTTTC. This encodes CASRRGWGANVLTF.

This clonotype came up a few times. The rearrangement links TRBV25-1 to TRBJ2-1, with TRBD2 as a possible D gene (5 bases). The length of the CDR3 is 14 residues. V lost 8 bases and J lost 6, with 17 bases in between. Germline assignment: CDR1 MGHDK and CDR2 SYGVNS. The CDR3 DNA follows: TGTGCCAGCGGAGGAGCACGTTGGGGCAATGAGCAGTTCTTC. Translating it yields CASGGARWGNEQFF.

This chain connects TRBV3-1 to TRBJ1-1; D remains ambiguous. This CDR3 is 12 amino acids long. The germline V gene has CDR1 LGHDT and CDR2 YNNKEL (reference sequence). The V end lost 4 bases, the J end lost 7 bases, and 10 bases lay between the germline ends. The CDR3 sequence: CASSLVKGEAFF. CDR3 in DNA: TGTGCCAGCAGCCTTGTGAAAGGTGAAGCTTTCTTT.

This chain links TRBV7-2 with TRBJ2-7, with 9 nucleotides matching TRBD2. This CDR3 has 15 residues. CDR1 SGHTA and CDR2 FQGNSA come from the germline V gene. V dropped 1 base and J dropped 5; count of bases not matched to a gene: 6. CDR3 nucleotide sequence: TGTGCCAGCAGCTTAGTGGCGGGGGGGCCCCACGAGCAGTACTTC. It specifies CASSLVAGGPHEQYF.

This clonotype was seen a handful of times. J is TRBJ1-1 and V is TRBV10-3; D might be TRBD1 (6 bases). Germline V gene lookup returns CDR1 ENHRY and CDR2 SYGVKD. The CDR3 covers 15 residues. Trimming left V 8 bases short and J 2 bases short, with 18 bases between. This CDR3 is CAIGEGDGGNTEAFF. The DNA for the CDR3 is TGTGCCATCGGGGAGGGGGACGGCGGTAACACTGAAGCTTTCTTT.

DNA of the CDR3: TGCAGTGCTGTGATATATAGCGGGAGGATAGGCACAGATACGCAGTATTTT. The encoded protein is CSAVIYSGRIGTDTQYF. This chain links TRBV20-1 with TRBJ2-3, with 10 nucleotides matching TRBD2. The CDR3 sequence is 17 residues long. Germline lookup yields CDR1 DFQATT and CDR2 SNEGSKA (reference sequence). V was clipped by 5 bases and J by 1 base; unmatched bases: 12.